This T cell receptor (beta chain) was found in a study of T cell responses to AZD1222 COVID-19 vaccine. Study-level points and caveats: White British donors predominated, females outnumbered males, and clonal diversity was possibly underestimated. The reported proportion of spike-specific TCRs targeting unmutated variant regions was nearly half. Spike-specific TCR breadth and depth grew following two AZD1222 doses.

CDR3 length equals 15 residues. V was clipped by 1 base and J by 4 bases, with 13 bases between them. Germline V gene sequence: CDR1 SGHTA, CDR2 FQGNSA. Worth noting for this clone: Its antigen is as yet unknown.

Repertoires were generated with immunoSEQ multiplex PCR, while TCRdb's copy carries only in-frame clones and drops some. The sample has about 110,000 clones; 87% are singletons. This receptor was taken from an adult in good health. This rearrangement joins TRBV7-2 to TRBJ2-5, with D possibly TRBD1 on 8 matching bases. Material: peripheral blood, obtained on day 0 of AZD1222 vaccination. The DNA of the CDR3 is TGTGCCAGCAGCTTAGAAACAGGGGGGGTAGAGACCCAGTACTTC. Translation gives CASSLETGGVETQYF.